This TCR beta chain was captured by sequencing in a study of shared clonotypes between healthy human individuals. General study points: Generation of non-shared clonotypes was less probable than generation of clonotypes shared by all four donors. Clonotype sharing across donors was expected to vary with sequencing depth.

Study donors comprised healthy, HIV-negative adults devoid of recent acute infection or vaccination. CD4+ cells yielded CD45RA+ naive and CD45RA-negative memory subsets. This clone was recorded once. Its target is not known. Some clones are missing from TCRdb's copy, which holds only in-frame ones; the method was immunoSEQ multiplex PCR. The sample carries around 1.4 million clones, around 98.5% recorded once. Trimming took 3 bases from V and 6 from J, leaving 8 bases between them. The CDR3 contains 13 residues. Germline assignment: CDR1 LNHDA and CDR2 SQIVND (reference sequence). V gene TRBV19 combines with J gene TRBJ2-2, with D maybe TRBD1 (5 bases). Source material: naive CD4+ T cells sorted from blood. Regarding subset: CD45RA+ positively selected. The TCR sequence derives from a man aged 30 to 45 in good health. CDR3 region: CASSMYRSGELFF. CDR3 in DNA: TGTGCCAGTAGTATGTACAGGTCCGGGGAGCTGTTTTTT.